One sample yielded the 7 T cell receptor beta chains listed below, sequenced in a study of cytomegalovirus exposure and HLA in healthy donors. The PCR ran on 60 Vbeta and 13 Jbeta primers. Method: immunoSEQ multiplex PCR; TCRdb's copy keeps in-frame clones and lacks some. The sample contains over 110,000 clones, 75% to 80% of which appear only once. The sample comprised PBMCs. Every receptor here comes from a woman between 40 and 55 years old in good health and CMV-seropositive.

The J gene is TRBJ2-6, the V gene TRBV7-9; 7 bases agree with TRBD2. This CDR3 region has 18 residues. The junction had 11 bases not matched to a gene; V was cut back by 2 bases and J by 4 bases. Per germline, CDR1 SEHNR and CDR2 FQNEAQ (reference sequence). CDR3 bases: TGTGCCAGCAGCTTAATGCTAGCGGTCCTCTCGGGGGCCAACGTCCTGACTTTC. Its translation: CASSLMLAVLSGANVLTF. The variable domain in full, with the rest retrieved from reference TRBV7-9 and TRBJ2-6, is DTGVSQNPRHKITKRGQNVTFRCDPISEHNRLYWYRQTLGQGPEFLTYFQNEAQLEKSRLLSDRFSAERPKGSFSTLEIQRTEQGDSAMYLCASSLMLAVLSGANVLTFGAGSRLTVL.

The gene calls are TRBV10-1 and TRBJ2-7, with 15 positions matching TRBD2. Germline CDR1 and CDR2: WNHNN and SYGVQD (reference sequence). This CDR3 spans 18 amino acids. V gave up 7 bases and J gave up 2 bases; unmatched junction bases: 12. CDR3 sequence: CASKRRGLAGGCPYEQYF. For the CDR3, the DNA is TGCGCCAGCAAAAGAAGGGGACTAGCGGGAGGCTGCCCCTACGAGCAGTACTTC.

The chain employs TRBV7-8 and TRBJ1-5, with 8 bases fitting TRBD1. The trim removed 5 bases at V and 1 base at J, leaving 7 bases unmatched. The CDR3 has 16 residues. The germline V gene encodes CDR1 SGHVS and CDR2 FQNEAQ. The CDR3 is CASSNQGQGSNQPQHF. CDR3 coding DNA: TGTGCCAGCAGCAACCAAGGACAGGGAAGCAATCAGCCCCAGCATTTT.

The chain combines TRBV29-1 with TRBJ2-7; D ambiguous. V was trimmed by 4 bases and J by 5 bases, leaving 9 bases between them. Germline V gene data show CDR1 as SQVTM and CDR2 as ANQGSEA. This CDR3 has 11 residues. The CDR3 is CSVGGSNEQYF. CDR3 sequence (DNA): TGCAGCGTTGGAGGTAGCAACGAGCAGTACTTC.

This chain uses TRBV13 with TRBJ1-5, with 10 bases matching TRBD1. The CDR3 contains 15 residues. Looked up from germline, CDR1 is PRHDT and CDR2 is FYEKMQ (reference sequence). V lost 2 bases, J lost 7 bases, and 5 bases stayed unmatched. DNA for the CDR3: TGTGCCAGCAGCTTAAGAGACAGGGGGCAGCAGCCCCAGCATTTT. It is translated as CASSLRDRGQQPQHF.

CDR3 residues: CASSLSPSSINEQFF. The CDR3 DNA reads TGCGCCAGCAGCTTGAGCCCTAGTAGTATCAATGAGCAGTTCTTC. V usage is TRBV5-1 and J usage is TRBJ2-1; unclear D gene. The CDR3 totals 15 residues. Trimming stripped 1 base from V and 6 bases from J, with 14 bases between. The germline V gene has CDR1 SGHRS and CDR2 YFSETQ.

This chain joins TRBV6-1 and TRBJ1-3; the match to TRBD1 covers 9 bases. V was clipped by 7 bases and J by 4 bases; unmatched bases: 5. Germline loops: CDR1 MNHNS, CDR2 SASEGT. The CDR3 runs to 14 residues. The CDR3 coding sequence is TGTGCCAGCACCGGACAGGGGCGAGGAAACACCATATATTTT. Its protein is CASTGQGRGNTIYF.